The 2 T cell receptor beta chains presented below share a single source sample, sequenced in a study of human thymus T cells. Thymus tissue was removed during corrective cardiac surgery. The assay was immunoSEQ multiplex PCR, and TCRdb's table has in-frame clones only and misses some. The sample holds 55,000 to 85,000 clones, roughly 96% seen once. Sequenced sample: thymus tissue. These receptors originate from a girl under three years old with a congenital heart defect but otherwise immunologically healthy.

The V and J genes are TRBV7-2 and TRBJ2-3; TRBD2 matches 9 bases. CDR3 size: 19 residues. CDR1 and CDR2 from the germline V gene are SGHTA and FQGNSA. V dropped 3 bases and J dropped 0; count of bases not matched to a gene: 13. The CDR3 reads CASSLTEWREGRSTDTQYF. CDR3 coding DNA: TGTGCCAGCAGCTTGACCGAGTGGCGGGAGGGCCGAAGCACAGATACGCAGTATTTT.

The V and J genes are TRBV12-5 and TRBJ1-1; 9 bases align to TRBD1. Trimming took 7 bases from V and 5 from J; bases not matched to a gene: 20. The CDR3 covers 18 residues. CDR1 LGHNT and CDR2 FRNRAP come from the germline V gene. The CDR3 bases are TGTGCTAGTGCCGTGGTACAAACCCTGACAGGGGGTCGGACTGAAGCTTTCTTT. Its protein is CASAVVQTLTGGRTEAFF.